The clone carrying this T cell receptor beta chain turned up a few times. These data originate in a study of early T cells in non-severe SARS-CoV-2 infection. Study summary: Sequenced bulk RNA came from whole blood that was unsorted, and chains were unpaired.

One entry per CDR3 protein results from TCRdb running MiXCR on the 5' RACE reads. The sample carries about 39,000 distinct CDR3 sequences, less than 7% recorded once. The CDR3 totals 16 residues. Unmatched junction bases numbered 8, after V lost 0 bases and J lost 1 base. CDR1 is DFQATT, CDR2 SNEGSKA, per germline (reference sequence). The sequence came from an adult who was a healthcare worker with PCR-confirmed SARS-CoV-2 infection or an uninfected control (not recorded which). The rearrangement uses TRBV20-1 and TRBJ1-1, with TRBD1 matching 7 bases. Specimen: whole blood, collected at baseline. Here the CDR3 reads CSARDPRQGPNTEAFF. CDR3 in DNA: TGCAGTGCTAGAGACCCCCGACAGGGACCGAACACTGAAGCTTTCTTT.